This T cell receptor (beta chain) comes out of a study of cytomegalovirus exposure and HLA in healthy donors. General study findings and limits: Solely CMV serostatus was available to characterize immune exposure.

Details on this clone: The target antigen is unknown.

60 Vbeta and 13 Jbeta primers were used in PCR. As handled by the study authors: Counted up in a later analysis, unique TCR beta chains came to some 82 million, with around 11 million shared. Measured with immunoSEQ multiplex PCR; TCRdb has only the in-frame clones, and not every one. The V and J calls and the clone size are those of that table, but D and trimming were determined from the DNA. The profile shows over 85,000 clones, roughly 76% of them singletons. This CDR3 spans 16 amino acids. V was clipped by 9 bases and J by 3 bases; unmatched bases: 13. From germline, CDR1 is SGHRS and CDR2 YFSETQ.

The V call is TRBV5-1, the J call TRBJ2-3; 10 positions match TRBD1. The sequenced sample was PBMCs. The sequence was obtained from a man between 40 and 49 years old in good health and CMV-seronegative. CDR3 nucleotides: TGCGCCACTCCGACTTACCGGGACAGGGGAACAGATACGCAGTATTTT. Translated, it gives CATPTYRDRGTDTQYF. Full variable domain (outside the CDR3, taken from reference TRBV5-1 and TRBJ2-3): KAGVTQTPRYLIKTRGQQVTLSCSPISGHRSVSWYQQTPGQGLQFLFEYFSETQRNKGNFPGRFSGRQFSNSRSEMNVSTLELGDSALYLCATPTYRDRGTDTQYFGPGTRLTVL.